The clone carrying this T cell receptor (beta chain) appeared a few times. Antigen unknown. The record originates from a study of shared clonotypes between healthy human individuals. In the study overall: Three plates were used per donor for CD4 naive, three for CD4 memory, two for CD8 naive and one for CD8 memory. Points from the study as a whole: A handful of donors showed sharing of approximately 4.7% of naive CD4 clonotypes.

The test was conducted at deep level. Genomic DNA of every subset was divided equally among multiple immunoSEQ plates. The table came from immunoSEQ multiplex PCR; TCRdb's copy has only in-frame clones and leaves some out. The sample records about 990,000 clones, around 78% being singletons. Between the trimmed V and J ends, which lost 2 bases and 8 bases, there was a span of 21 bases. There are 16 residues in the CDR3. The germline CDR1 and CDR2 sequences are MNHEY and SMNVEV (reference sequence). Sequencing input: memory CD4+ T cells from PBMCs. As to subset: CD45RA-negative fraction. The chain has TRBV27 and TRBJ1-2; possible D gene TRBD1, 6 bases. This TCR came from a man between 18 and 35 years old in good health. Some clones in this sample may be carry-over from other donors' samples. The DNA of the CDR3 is TGTGCCAGCAGTTTAAGTGGGGCAGGGGAAGTAGGGGGCTACACCTTC. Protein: CASSLSGAGEVGGYTF.